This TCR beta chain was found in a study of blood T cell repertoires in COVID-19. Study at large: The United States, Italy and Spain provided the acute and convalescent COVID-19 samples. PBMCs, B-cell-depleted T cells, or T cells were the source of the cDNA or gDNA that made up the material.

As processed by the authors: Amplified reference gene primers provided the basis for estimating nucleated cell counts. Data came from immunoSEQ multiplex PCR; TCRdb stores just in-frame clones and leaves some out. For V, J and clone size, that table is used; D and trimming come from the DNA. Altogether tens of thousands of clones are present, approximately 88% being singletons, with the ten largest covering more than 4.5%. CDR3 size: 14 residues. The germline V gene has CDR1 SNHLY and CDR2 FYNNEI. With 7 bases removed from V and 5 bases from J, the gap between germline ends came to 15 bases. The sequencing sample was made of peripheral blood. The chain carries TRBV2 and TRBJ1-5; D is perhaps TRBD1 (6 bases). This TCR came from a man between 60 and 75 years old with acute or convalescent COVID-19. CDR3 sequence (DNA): TGTGCCAGCACTAAGTCAGGGGCCGATCAGCCCCAGCATTTT. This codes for CASTKSGADQPQHF.